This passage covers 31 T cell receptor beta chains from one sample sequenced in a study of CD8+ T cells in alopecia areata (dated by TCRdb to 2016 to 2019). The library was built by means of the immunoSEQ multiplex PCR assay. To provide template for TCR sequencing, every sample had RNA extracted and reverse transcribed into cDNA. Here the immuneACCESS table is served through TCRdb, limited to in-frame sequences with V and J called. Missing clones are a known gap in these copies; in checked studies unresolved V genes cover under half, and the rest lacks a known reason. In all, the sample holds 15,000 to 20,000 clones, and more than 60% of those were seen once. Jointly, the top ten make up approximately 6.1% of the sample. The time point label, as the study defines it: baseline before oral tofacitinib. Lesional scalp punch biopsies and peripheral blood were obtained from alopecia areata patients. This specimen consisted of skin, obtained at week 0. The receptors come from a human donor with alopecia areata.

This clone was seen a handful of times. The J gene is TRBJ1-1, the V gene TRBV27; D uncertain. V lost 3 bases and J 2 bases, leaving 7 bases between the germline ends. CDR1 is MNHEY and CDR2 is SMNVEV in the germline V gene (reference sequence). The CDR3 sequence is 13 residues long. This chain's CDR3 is CASSLERNTEAFF. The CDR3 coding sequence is TGTGCCAGCAGTTTGGAAAGAAACACTGAAGCTTTCTTT.

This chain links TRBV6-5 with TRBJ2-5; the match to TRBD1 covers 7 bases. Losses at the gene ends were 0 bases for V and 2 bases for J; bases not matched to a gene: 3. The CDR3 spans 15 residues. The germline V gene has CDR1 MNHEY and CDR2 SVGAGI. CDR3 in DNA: TGTGCCAGCAGTTACTCGGCAGGGGGTCAAGAGACCCAGTACTTC. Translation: CASSYSAGGQETQYF.

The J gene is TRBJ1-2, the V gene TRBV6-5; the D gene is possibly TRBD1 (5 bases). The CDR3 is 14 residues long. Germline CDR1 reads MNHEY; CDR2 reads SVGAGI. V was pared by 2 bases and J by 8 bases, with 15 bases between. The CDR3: CASSYLQGSQGYTF. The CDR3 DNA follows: TGTGCCAGCAGTTACCTGCAGGGAAGTCAAGGCTACACCTTC.

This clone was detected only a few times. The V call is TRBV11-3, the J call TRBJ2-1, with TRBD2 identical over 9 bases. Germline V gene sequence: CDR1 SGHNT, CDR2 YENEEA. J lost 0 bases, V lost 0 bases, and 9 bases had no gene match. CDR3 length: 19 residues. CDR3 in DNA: TGTGCCAGCAGCTTAGAGCGGGGGGGCCTCGGGAACTCCTACAATGAGCAGTTCTTC. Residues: CASSLERGGLGNSYNEQFF.

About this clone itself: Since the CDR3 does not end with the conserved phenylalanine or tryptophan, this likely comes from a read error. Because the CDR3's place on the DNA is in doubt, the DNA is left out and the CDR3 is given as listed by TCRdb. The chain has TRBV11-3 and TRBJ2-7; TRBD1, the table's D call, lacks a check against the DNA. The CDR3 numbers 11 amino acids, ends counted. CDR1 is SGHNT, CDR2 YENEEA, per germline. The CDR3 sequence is CASSLDKTGPI.

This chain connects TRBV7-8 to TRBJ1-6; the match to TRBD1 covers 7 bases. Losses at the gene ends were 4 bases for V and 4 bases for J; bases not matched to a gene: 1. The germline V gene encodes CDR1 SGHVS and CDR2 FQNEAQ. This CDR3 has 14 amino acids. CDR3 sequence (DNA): TGTGCCAGCAGCTCACAGGGGTATAATTCACCCCTCCACTTT. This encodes CASSSQGYNSPLHF.

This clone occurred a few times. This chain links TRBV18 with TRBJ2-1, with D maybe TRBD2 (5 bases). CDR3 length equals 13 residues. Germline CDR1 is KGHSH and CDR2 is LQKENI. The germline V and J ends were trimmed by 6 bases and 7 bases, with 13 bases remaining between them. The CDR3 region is CASSPGLGNEQFF. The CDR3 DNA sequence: TGTGCCAGCTCCCCTGGACTTGGGAATGAGCAGTTCTTC.

DNA for the CDR3: TGCAGCGTTGATCTTAGCGGGGGGGATCTACGGGAGGGCTACAATGAGCAGTTCTTC. It yields the protein CSVDLSGGDLREGYNEQFF. V and J are TRBV29-1 and TRBJ2-1, with 11 positions matching TRBD2. Germline loops: CDR1 SQVTM, CDR2 ANQGSEA. The CDR3 is 19 residues long. V shed 3 bases, J shed 3 bases, and the junction held 16 bases outside the gene matches.

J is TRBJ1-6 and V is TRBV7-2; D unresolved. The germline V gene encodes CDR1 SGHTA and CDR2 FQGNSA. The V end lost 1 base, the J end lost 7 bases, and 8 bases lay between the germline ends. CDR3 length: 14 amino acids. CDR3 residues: CASSLVGANSPLHF. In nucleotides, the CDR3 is TGTGCCAGCAGCTTAGTGGGAGCCAATTCACCCCTCCACTTT. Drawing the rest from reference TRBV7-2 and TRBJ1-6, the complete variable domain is GAGVSQSPSNKVTEKGKDVELRCDPISGHTALYWYRQSLGQGLEFLIYFQGNSAPDKSGLPSDRFSAERTGGSVSTLTIQRTQQEDSAVYLCASSLVGANSPLHFGNGTRLTVT.

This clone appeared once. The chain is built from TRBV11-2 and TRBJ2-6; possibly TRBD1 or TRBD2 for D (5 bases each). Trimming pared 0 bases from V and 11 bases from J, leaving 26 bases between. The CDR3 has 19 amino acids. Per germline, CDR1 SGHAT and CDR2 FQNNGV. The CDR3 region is CASSLDVEGTLTWDDVLTF. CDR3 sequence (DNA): TGTGCCAGCAGCTTAGATGTAGAGGGGACCCTTACATGGGATGACGTCCTGACTTTC.

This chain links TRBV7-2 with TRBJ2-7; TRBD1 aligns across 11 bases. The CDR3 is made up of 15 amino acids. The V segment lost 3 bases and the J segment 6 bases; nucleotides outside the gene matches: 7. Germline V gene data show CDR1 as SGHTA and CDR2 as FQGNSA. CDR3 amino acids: CASSLTGTGGSEQYF. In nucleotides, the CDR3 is TGTGCCAGCAGCTTGACCGGGACAGGGGGTTCCGAGCAGTACTTC.

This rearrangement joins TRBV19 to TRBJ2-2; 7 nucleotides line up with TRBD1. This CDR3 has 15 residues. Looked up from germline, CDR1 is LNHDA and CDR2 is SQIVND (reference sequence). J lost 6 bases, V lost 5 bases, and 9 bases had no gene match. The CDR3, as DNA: TGTGCCAGTAGTCCTCTCGACAGGGACGCCGGGGAGCTGTTTTTT. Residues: CASSPLDRDAGELFF. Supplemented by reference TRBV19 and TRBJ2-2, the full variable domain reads DGGITQSPKYLFRKEGQNVTLSCEQNLNHDAMYWYRQDPGQGLRLIYYSQIVNDFQKGDIAEGYSVSREKKESFPLTVTSAQKNPTAFYLCASSPLDRDAGELFFGEGSRLTVL.

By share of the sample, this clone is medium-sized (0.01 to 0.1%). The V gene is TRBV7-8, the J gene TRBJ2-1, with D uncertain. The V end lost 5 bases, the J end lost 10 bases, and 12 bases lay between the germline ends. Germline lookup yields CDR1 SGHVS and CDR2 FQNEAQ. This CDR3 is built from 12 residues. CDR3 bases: TGTGCCAGCAGCGCCTCACGGGCGGAGCAGTTCTTC. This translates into CASSASRAEQFF. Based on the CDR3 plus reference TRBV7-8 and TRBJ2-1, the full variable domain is GAGVSQSPRYKVAKRGQDVALRCDPISGHVSLFWYQQALGQGPEFLTYFQNEAQLDKSGLPSDRFFAERPEGSVSTLKIQRTQQEDSAVYLCASSASRAEQFFGPGTRLTVL.

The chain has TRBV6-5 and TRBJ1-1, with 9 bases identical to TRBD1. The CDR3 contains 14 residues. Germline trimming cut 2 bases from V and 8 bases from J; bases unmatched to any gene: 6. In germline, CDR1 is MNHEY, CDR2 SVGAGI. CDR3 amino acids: CASSYPGQGMEAFF. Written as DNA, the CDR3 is TGTGCCAGCAGTTACCCGGGACAGGGTATGGAAGCTTTCTTT.

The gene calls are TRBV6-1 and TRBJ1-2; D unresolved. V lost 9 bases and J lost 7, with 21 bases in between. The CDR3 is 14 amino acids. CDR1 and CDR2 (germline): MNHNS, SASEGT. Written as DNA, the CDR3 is TGTGCCAGTACCAGCTCGACGAGCCGTTCTGGCTACACCTTC. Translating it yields CASTSSTSRSGYTF.

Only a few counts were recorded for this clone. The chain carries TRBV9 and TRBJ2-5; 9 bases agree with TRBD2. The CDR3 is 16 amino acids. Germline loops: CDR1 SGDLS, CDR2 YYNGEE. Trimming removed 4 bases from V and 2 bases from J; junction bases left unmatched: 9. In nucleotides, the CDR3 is TGTGCCAGCAGCCCCGGGCGGGGGGGAATACAAGAGACCCAGTACTTC. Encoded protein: CASSPGRGGIQETQYF. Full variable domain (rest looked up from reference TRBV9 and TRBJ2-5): DSGVTQTPKHLITATGQRVTLRCSPRSGDLSVYWYQQSLDQGLQFLIQYYNGEERAKGNILERFSAQQFPDLHSELNLSSLELGDSALYFCASSPGRGGIQETQYFGPGTRLLVL.

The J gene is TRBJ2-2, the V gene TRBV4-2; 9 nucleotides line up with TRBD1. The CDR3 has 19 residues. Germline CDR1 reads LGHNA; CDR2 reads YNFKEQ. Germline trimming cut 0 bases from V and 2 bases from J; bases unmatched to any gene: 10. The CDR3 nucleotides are TGTGCCAGCAGCCAAGATTGGAGACCGGGACAGGGAAACACCGGGGAGCTGTTTTTT. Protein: CASSQDWRPGQGNTGELFF.

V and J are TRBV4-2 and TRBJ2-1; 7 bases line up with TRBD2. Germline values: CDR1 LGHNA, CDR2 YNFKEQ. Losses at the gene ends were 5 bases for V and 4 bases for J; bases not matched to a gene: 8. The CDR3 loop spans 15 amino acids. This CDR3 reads CASSALSGVYNEQFF. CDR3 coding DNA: TGTGCCAGCAGCGCGCTCAGCGGGGTTTACAATGAGCAGTTCTTC.

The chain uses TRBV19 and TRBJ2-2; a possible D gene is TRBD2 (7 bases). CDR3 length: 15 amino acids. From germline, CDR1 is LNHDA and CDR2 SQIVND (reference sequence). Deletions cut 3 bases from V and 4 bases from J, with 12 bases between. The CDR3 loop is CASSMGGRSTGELFF. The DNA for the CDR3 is TGTGCCAGTAGTATGGGGGGGCGAAGCACCGGGGAGCTGTTTTTT.

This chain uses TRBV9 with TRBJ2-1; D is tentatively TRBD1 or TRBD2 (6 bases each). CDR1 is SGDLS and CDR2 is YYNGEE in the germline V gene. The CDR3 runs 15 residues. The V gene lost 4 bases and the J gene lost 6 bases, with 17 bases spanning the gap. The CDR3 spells CASSSGPKGGNEQFF. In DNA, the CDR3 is TGTGCCAGCAGCTCCGGACCTAAGGGGGGCAATGAGCAGTTCTTC.

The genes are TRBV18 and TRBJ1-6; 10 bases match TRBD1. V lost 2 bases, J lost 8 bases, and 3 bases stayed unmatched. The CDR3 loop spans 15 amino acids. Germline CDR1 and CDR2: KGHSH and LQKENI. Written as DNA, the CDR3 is TGTGCCAGCTCACCAATGGGGACAGGGGATTCACCCCTCCACTTT. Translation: CASSPMGTGDSPLHF. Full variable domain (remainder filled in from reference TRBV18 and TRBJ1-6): NAGVMQNPRHLVRRRGQEARLRCSPMKGHSHVYWYRQLPEEGLKFMVYLQKENIIDESGMPKERFSAEFPKEGPSILRIQQVVRGDSAAYFCASSPMGTGDSPLHFGNGTRLTVT.

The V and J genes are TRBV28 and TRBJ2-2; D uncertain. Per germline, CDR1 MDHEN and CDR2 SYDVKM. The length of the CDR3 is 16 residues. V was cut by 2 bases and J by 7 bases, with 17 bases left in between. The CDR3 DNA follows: TGTGCCAGCAGTTTACCCGGAAGGCGAGACGGCGGGGAGCTGTTTTTT. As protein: CASSLPGRRDGGELFF.

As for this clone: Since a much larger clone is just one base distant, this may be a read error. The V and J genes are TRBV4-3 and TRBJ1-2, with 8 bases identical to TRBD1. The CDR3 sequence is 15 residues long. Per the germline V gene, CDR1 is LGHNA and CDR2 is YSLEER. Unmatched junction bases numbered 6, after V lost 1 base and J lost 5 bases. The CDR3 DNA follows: TGCGCCAGCAGCCAAGGTAGGACAGGGCAATATGGCTACACCTTC. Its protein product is CASSQGRTGQYGYTF.

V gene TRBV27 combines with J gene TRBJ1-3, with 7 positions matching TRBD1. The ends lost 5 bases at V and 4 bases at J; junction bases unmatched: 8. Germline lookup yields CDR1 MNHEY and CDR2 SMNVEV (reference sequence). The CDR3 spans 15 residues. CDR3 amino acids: CASSPLSGQGNTIYF. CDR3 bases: TGTGCCAGCAGTCCCCTCTCGGGACAGGGAAACACCATATATTTT.

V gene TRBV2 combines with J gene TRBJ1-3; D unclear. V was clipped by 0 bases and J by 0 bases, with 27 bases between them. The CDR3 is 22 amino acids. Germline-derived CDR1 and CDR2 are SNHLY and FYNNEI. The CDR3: CASSEALLVPRSGDISGNTIYF. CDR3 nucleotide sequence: TGTGCCAGCAGTGAAGCGCTTTTGGTTCCCCGTTCGGGAGACATCTCTGGAAACACCATATATTTT.

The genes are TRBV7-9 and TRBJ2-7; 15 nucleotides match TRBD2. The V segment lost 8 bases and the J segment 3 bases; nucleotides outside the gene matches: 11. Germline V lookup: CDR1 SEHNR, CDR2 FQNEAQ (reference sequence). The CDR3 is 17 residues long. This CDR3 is CASDPGLAGGPSYEQYF. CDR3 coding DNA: TGTGCCAGCGACCCGGGACTAGCGGGGGGCCCCAGCTACGAGCAGTACTTC.

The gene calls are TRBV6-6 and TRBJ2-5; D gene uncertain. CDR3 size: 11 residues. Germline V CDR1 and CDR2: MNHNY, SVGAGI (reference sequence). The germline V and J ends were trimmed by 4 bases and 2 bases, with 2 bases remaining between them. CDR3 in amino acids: CASSLQETQYF. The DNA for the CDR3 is TGTGCCAGCAGTTTACAAGAGACCCAGTACTTC.

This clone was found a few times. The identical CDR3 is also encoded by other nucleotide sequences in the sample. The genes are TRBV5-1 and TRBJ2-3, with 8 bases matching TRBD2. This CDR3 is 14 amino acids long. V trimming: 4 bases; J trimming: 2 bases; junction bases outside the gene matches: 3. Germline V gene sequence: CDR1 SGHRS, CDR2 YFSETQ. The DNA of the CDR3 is TGCGCCAGCAGCCTGGGACTAGACACAGATACGCAGTATTTT. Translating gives CASSLGLDTDTQYF.

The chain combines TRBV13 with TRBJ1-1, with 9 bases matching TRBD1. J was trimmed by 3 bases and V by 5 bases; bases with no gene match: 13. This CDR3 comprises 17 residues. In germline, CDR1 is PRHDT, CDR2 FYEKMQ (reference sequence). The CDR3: CASSPGQGYVRDTEAFF. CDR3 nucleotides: TGTGCCAGCAGCCCTGGACAGGGGTACGTCAGGGACACTGAAGCTTTCTTT.

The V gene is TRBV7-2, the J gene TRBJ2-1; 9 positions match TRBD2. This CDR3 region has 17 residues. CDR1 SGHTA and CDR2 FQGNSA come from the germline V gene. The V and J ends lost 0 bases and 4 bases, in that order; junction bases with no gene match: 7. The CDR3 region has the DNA TGTGCCAGCAGCTTAGCTTTAGGGCGGGGGGGGTACAATGAGCAGTTCTTC. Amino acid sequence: CASSLALGRGGYNEQFF.

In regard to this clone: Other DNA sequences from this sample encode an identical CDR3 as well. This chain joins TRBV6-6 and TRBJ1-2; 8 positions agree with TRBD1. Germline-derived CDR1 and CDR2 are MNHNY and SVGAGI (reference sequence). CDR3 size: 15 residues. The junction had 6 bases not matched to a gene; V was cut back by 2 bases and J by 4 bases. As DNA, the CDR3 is TGTGCCAGCAGTTACGGACAGGGTGGGGGCTATGGCTACACCTTC. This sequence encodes CASSYGQGGGYGYTF.